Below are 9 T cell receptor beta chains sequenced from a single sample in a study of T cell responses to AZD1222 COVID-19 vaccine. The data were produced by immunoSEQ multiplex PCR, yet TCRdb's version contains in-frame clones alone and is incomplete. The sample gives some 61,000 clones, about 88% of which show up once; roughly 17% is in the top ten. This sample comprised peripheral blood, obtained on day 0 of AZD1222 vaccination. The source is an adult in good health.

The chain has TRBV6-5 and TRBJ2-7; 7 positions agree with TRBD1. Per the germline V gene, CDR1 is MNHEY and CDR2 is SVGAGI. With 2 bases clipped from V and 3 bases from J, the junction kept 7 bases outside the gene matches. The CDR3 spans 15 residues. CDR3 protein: CASSYDPTGFYEQYF. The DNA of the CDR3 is TGTGCCAGCAGTTACGACCCGACAGGGTTCTACGAGCAGTACTTC.

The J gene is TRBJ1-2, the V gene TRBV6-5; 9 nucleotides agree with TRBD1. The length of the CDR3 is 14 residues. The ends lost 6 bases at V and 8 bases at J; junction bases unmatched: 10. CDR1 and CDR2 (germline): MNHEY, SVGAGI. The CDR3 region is CASRSGQGTGGYTF. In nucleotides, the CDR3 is TGTGCCAGCAGGTCGGGACAGGGAACTGGCGGCTACACCTTC.

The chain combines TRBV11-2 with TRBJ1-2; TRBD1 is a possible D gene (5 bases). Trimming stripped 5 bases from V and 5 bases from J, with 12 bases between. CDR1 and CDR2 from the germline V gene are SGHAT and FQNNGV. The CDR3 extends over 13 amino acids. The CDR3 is CASSQGLLYGYTF. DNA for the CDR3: TGTGCCAGCAGCCAGGGCCTCTTATATGGCTACACCTTC.

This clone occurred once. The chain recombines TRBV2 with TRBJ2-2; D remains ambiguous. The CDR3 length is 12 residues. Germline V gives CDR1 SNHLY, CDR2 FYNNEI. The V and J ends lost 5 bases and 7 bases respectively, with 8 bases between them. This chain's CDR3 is CASSTTGGELFF. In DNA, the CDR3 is TGTGCCAGCAGTACCACGGGCGGGGAGCTGTTTTTT.

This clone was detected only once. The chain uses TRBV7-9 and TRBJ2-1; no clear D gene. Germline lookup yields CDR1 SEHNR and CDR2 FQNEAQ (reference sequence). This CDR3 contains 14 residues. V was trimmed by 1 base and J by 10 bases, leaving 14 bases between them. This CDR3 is CASSLVLSEAEQFF. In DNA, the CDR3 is TGTGCCAGCAGCTTAGTTTTGTCTGAGGCCGAGCAGTTCTTC.

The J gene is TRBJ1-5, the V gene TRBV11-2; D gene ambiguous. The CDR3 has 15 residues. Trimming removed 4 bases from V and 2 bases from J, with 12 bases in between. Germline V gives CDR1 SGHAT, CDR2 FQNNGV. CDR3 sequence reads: CASSSNLGGNQPQHF. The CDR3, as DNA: TGTGCCAGCAGCTCCAACCTTGGTGGCAATCAGCCCCAGCATTTT.

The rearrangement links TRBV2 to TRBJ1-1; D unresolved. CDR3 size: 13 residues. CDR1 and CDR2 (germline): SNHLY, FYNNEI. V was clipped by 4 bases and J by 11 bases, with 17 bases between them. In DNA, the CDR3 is TGTGCCAGCAGTGCACTACAAAAAATTATGGCTTTCTTT. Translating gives CASSALQKIMAFF.

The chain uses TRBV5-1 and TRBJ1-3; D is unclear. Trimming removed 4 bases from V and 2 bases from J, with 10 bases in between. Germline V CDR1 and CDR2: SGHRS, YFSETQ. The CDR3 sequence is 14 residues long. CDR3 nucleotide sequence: TGCGCCAGCAGCAAGGACCGAGCTGGAAACACCATATATTTT. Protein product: CASSKDRAGNTIYF.

CDR3 in amino acids: CASSAETGVGSPLHF. The CDR3 nucleotides read TGTGCCAGCAGCGCCGAAACAGGGGTGGGGTCACCCCTCCACTTT. The chain recombines TRBV9 with TRBJ1-6, with 7 positions matching TRBD1. The germline gives CDR1 SGDLS, CDR2 YYNGEE. V lost 3 bases to trimming and J lost 10 bases; unmatched junction nucleotides: 10. This CDR3 is built from 15 residues.